What follows describes a single TCR beta chain. This clone was detected many times. There is no known antigen for this receptor. No qualities accompany the bases; no much larger clone lies one base away. Collaborating institutions collected whole blood in K2EDTA tubes following their own protocols. Collaborator samples were shipped for TCRbeta analysis as frozen whole blood, isolated PBMCs, or DNA extracted from either sample type. The data were taken from a study of blood T cell repertoires in COVID-19 (dated by TCRdb to 2020 to 2021). Study-wide context: Samples covering the acute and convalescent phases of COVID-19 were provided by collaborators in the United States, Italy and Spain. The material from the prospective study consisted of cDNA or gDNA derived from T cells, B-cell-depleted T cells, or PBMCs. Deeply sampled blood TCRbeta repertoires from subjects exposed to, actively infected with, or recovered from COVID-19 were included in the dataset. A freely available public database, intended as a resource for researchers studying the immune response to SARS-CoV-2, is where the repertoires were released. Samples came from the ongoing ImmuneRACE study (first 160 participants) plus 1,254 subjects from 6 global collaborators. The sample metadata nearly always contained a de-identified subject ID, COVID-19 status, age in years and sex. Where available, HLA class I and class II types were taken from metadata supplied by the sample provider and were not determined by assay-based typing.

The immunoSEQ Assay, a bias-controlled multiplex PCR, was used to amplify TCRbeta CDR3 regions from genomic DNA. For the original study's pipeline: The number of nucleated cells in each sample was estimated from the amplification of reference gene primers within the assay. To quantify the absolute abundance of each unique TCRbeta CDR3 rearrangement, sequence reads were collapsed and filtered. For each sample, productive Simpson clonality was calculated by taking the square root of Simpson's diversity index across productive rearrangements. In its TCRdb copy, this immuneACCESS table keeps in-frame sequences only and misses some clones. Where compared with another copy, unresolved V genes explain less than half of these, and the others have no known cause. For V, J and clone size, that table is used; D and trimming come from the DNA. In this sample the table shows about 230,000 clones, roughly 86% of which occur a single time. Less than 3% of the sample comes from the top ten.

V has 4 bases trimmed and J has 3 bases trimmed; junction bases matching no gene number 6. Counted from cysteine to phenylalanine, this CDR3 has 15 amino acids. Only CDR3 DNA remains: 45 bases, in frame from the first base. CDR1 SGDLS and CDR2 YYNGEE were looked up in the germline V gene. Broader findings and caveats from the paper: Clinical and demographic metadata were provided uncurated, with the amount varying by source and participant.

This clonotype originated in a woman aged 60-75 years with acute or convalescent COVID-19. The chain uses TRBV9 and TRBJ2-3; 9 nucleotides in the junction match TRBD2. Sequencing was performed on peripheral blood. The DNA is TGTGCCAGCAGCCCAGGACTAGCGATGACAGATACGCAGTATTTT. It encodes CASSPGLAMTDTQYF.